This note documents a single T cell receptor beta chain sequence. The antigen remains undetermined. The data are from a study of PD-L1 blockade in urothelial cancer. Every PCR got spiked synthetic TCR analog templates. Assay: immunoSEQ multiplex PCR; the TCRdb copy retains only in-frame clones and omits some. The data show approximately 46,000 clones, approximately 90% seen once. Germline lookup yields CDR1 SGHRS and CDR2 YFSETQ. V lost 0 bases, J lost 2 bases, and 6 bases lay in between. This CDR3 comprises 15 residues. Patients' urothelial carcinoma was locally advanced or metastatic. Study results and caveats: Stronger expansion of tumor-associated clones in blood at 3 weeks distinguished durable-benefit patients. Pretreatment peripheral blood TCR clonality that fell below the median predicted better survival among the patients studied.

The chain joins TRBV5-1 to TRBJ2-6; no reliable D call. The sequencing here drew on PBMCs, taken around atezolizumab (anti-PD-L1) treatment. The sequence came from a man in his fifties or sixties with urothelial cancer. The DNA of the CDR3 is TGCGCCAGCAGCTTGGGTCTTGCTGGGGCCAACGTCCTGACTTTC. Protein: CASSLGLAGANVLTF. The full variable domain, with the rest looked up from reference TRBV5-1 and TRBJ2-6, is KAGVTQTPRYLIKTRGQQVTLSCSPISGHRSVSWYQQTPGQGLQFLFEYFSETQRNKGNFPGRFSGRQFSNSRSEMNVSTLELGDSALYLCASSLGLAGANVLTFGAGSRLTVL.